Each of the 21 T cell receptor beta chains below was sequenced from the same sample in a study of response to subunit inactivated influenza vaccine. MiXCR, applied by TCRdb to the RT-PCR reads, yields one record per CDR3 protein. The sample holds approximately 700,000 distinct CDR3 sequences, around 14% seen once. The specimen was PBMCs from blood, collected approximately 13 days after vaccination. Receptors were obtained from a man aged 50-59 years who received an inactivated influenza vaccine.

This clonotype was recorded a few times. The CDR3 loop reads CASSRMMRGTGELFF. CDR3 sequence (DNA): TGCGCCAGCAGCAGGATGATGAGGGGCACCGGGGAGCTGTTTTTT. V usage is TRBV5-1 and J usage is TRBJ2-2, with D perhaps TRBD1 or TRBD2 (5 bases each). This CDR3 is 15 amino acids long. With 4 bases removed from V and 4 bases from J, the gap between germline ends came to 14 bases. Germline CDR1 SGHRS, CDR2 YFSETQ.

The chain combines TRBV29-1 with TRBJ2-5; D is perhaps TRBD1 or TRBD2 (5 bases each). The germline V and J ends were trimmed by 3 bases and 5 bases, with 16 bases remaining between them. Per the germline V gene, CDR1 is SQVTM and CDR2 is ANQGSEA. The CDR3 length is 14 residues. For the CDR3, the DNA is TGCAGCGTTGATTTCTCGGGACGAAGGGAGACCCAGTACTTC. Its translation is CSVDFSGRRETQYF.

The table lists this clonotype with a few counts. The V gene is TRBV27, the J gene TRBJ2-1; 16 bases are shared with TRBD2. The CDR3 totals 17 residues. The germline CDR1 and CDR2 sequences are MNHEY and SMNVEV (reference sequence). V gave up 5 bases and J gave up 8 bases; unmatched junction bases: 9. The CDR3 is CASSPPGTSGRDHEQFF. CDR3 bases: TGTGCCAGCAGTCCACCCGGGACTAGCGGGAGGGACCATGAGCAGTTCTTC.

This clonotype was seen many times. The chain combines TRBV7-9 with TRBJ2-5; possible D gene TRBD2, 5 bases. The germline gives CDR1 SEHNR, CDR2 FQNEAQ (reference sequence). The CDR3 totals 12 residues. V gave up 6 bases and J gave up 4 bases, with 9 bases separating them. In nucleotides, the CDR3 is TGTGCCAGCAGACTCGAGGGAGAGACCCAGTACTTC. Translation gives CASRLEGETQYF.

The chain joins TRBV24-1 to TRBJ2-1, with D possibly TRBD2 on 5 matching bases. The CDR3 contains 16 residues. Germline V CDR1 and CDR2: KGHDR, SFDVKD. The ends were cut back, 2 bases at V and 6 bases at J, with 16 bases in the middle. DNA of the CDR3: TGTGCCACCAGTGATTCGTCCCTCCTGAGGGCCAATGAGCAGTTCTTC. Translated, it gives CATSDSSLLRANEQFF.

In its sample, this clonotype was seen a few times. The rearrangement links TRBV10-3 to TRBJ1-5; D is ambiguous. The CDR3 has 14 residues. V was cut by 3 bases and J by 3 bases, with 9 bases left in between. Looked up from germline, CDR1 is ENHRY and CDR2 is SYGVKD. This CDR3 reads CAISEGSSNQPQHF. CDR3 bases: TGTGCCATCAGTGAAGGGAGCTCCAATCAGCCCCAGCATTTT.

The rearrangement links TRBV10-3 to TRBJ1-4, with 8 bases lining up with TRBD1. The CDR3 extends over 13 amino acids. Germline loops: CDR1 ENHRY, CDR2 SYGVKD. Trimming removed 11 bases from V and 3 bases from J; junction bases left unmatched: 5. In DNA form, the CDR3 reads TGTGCCTCCCAGACAGGGGCTAATGAAAAACTGTTTTTT. Translated: CASQTGANEKLFF.

The chain combines TRBV12-3 or TRBV12-4 with TRBJ2-1, with 12 positions matching TRBD2. CDR3 length equals 16 residues. Losses at the gene ends were 0 bases for V and 10 bases for J; bases not matched to a gene: 7. CDR3: CASSLALAGGSMEQFF. The CDR3 region has the DNA TGTGCCAGCAGTTTAGCGCTAGCGGGGGGGTCTATGGAGCAGTTCTTC.

This clonotype has more than one count but fewer than ten. CDR3 in amino acids: CATSDDRGPNTDTQYF. The CDR3 region has the DNA TGTGCCACCAGTGACGACAGGGGGCCGAACACAGATACGCAGTATTTT. The V and J genes are TRBV24-1 and TRBJ2-3; 10 bases match TRBD1. The CDR3 is 16 amino acids. V dropped 4 bases and J dropped 2; count of bases not matched to a gene: 5. In germline, CDR1 is KGHDR, CDR2 SFDVKD.

This rearrangement joins TRBV7-3 to TRBJ2-7; D is unresolved. The CDR3 extends over 15 amino acids. Trimming stripped 2 bases from V and 5 bases from J, with 16 bases between. The germline CDR1 and CDR2 sequences are SGHTA and FQGTGA. CDR3 nucleotides: TGTGCCAGCAGCTTATTTGGGAAAATTTCAGACGAGCAGTACTTC. It translates to CASSLFGKISDEQYF.

This clonotype was seen at least ten times. This rearrangement joins TRBV12-3 or TRBV12-4 to TRBJ2-1; no firm D call. Between the trimmed V and J ends, which lost 2 bases and 0 bases, there was a span of 8 bases. This CDR3 has 15 residues. CDR3 DNA sequence: TGTGCCAGCAGTTTACCCCCGAGCTCCTACAATGAGCAGTTCTTC. Protein product: CASSLPPSSYNEQFF.

This clonotype showed up just a few times. The chain combines TRBV12-3 or TRBV12-4 with TRBJ1-1, with 8 nucleotides matching TRBD1. The CDR3 is made up of 14 amino acids. V was clipped by 3 bases and J by 6 bases; unmatched bases: 6. In nucleotides, the CDR3 is TGTGCCAGCAGTTTGAGACAGGGGCTTGCTGAAGCTTTCTTT. It encodes CASSLRQGLAEAFF.

The rearrangement joins TRBV7-6 to TRBJ2-5; 11 bases fit TRBD1. V lost 3 bases and J lost 9; bases outside the gene matches: 0. Germline V gives CDR1 SGHVS, CDR2 FNYEAQ. The CDR3 has 12 amino acids. CDR3 residues: CASSLGQGAQYF. In nucleotides, the CDR3 is TGTGCCAGCAGCTTGGGACAGGGGGCCCAGTACTTC.

This sequence joins TRBV7-9 and TRBJ1-4; no clear D. Germline V gene lookup returns CDR1 SEHNR and CDR2 FQNEAQ (reference sequence). V was cut by 2 bases and J by 3 bases, with 16 bases left in between. The CDR3 spans 17 residues. CDR3 residues: CASSLPVIGFANEKLFF. The CDR3 DNA is TGTGCCAGCAGCTTACCAGTCATCGGTTTTGCTAATGAAAAACTGTTTTTT.

The genes are TRBV30 and TRBJ2-2, with D unresolved. The CDR3 is 14 residues long. The V gene lost 8 bases and the J gene lost 9 bases, with 22 bases spanning the gap. Germline-derived CDR1 and CDR2 are GTSNPN and SVGIG (reference sequence). CDR3 loop: CAGTRVRTQRELFF. Written as DNA, the CDR3 is TGTGCCGGAACCCGGGTCAGGACGCAGCGGGAGCTGTTTTTT.

There are a few counts of this clonotype. The gene calls are TRBV10-3 and TRBJ2-6; the D gene could be TRBD1 or TRBD2 (6 bases each). V shed 3 bases and J shed 0 bases, with 18 bases lying between them. This CDR3 has 19 residues. Germline V lookup: CDR1 ENHRY, CDR2 SYGVKD. The CDR3 sequence: CAISDFAGQGSSGANVLTF. For the CDR3, the DNA is TGTGCCATCAGTGATTTCGCGGGGCAGGGGAGCTCTGGGGCCAACGTCCTGACTTTC.

V and J are TRBV15 and TRBJ2-5; tentative D call: TRBD1 (6 bases). CDR1 and CDR2 (germline): LNHNV, YYDKDF (reference sequence). The CDR3 totals 15 residues. Trimming stripped 4 bases from V and 5 bases from J, with 17 bases between. The CDR3 is CATSTLRGSRETQYF. The CDR3 DNA is TGTGCCACCAGCACACTCAGGGGATCCAGGGAGACCCAGTACTTC.

This clonotype came up a few times. V usage is TRBV5-1 and J usage is TRBJ2-3; 8 bases map to TRBD2. The length of the CDR3 is 15 residues. After removal of 2 bases from V and 2 bases from J, the junction contained 4 bases not matched to a gene. The germline CDR1 and CDR2 sequences are SGHRS and YFSETQ. DNA of the CDR3: TGCGCCAGCAGCTTTATAGCGGGGTTCACAGATACGCAGTATTTT. Its protein product is CASSFIAGFTDTQYF.

The CDR3 DNA follows: TGCAGTGCTAGCGGACGGAACTCCTACGAGCAGTACTTC. It yields the protein CSASGRNSYEQYF. This chain joins TRBV20-1 and TRBJ2-7; D gene uncertain. The germline V gene has CDR1 DFQATT and CDR2 SNEGSKA (reference sequence). CDR3 length equals 13 residues. The germline V and J ends were trimmed by 3 bases and 0 bases, with 9 bases remaining between them.

The rearrangement joins TRBV5-1 to TRBJ2-1; D unresolved. The V gene lost 0 bases and the J gene lost 2 bases, with 6 bases spanning the gap. CDR1 is SGHRS and CDR2 is YFSETQ in the germline V gene. The CDR3 sequence is 14 residues long. CDR3 sequence (DNA): TGCGCCAGCAGCTTGGGCGCCCCCTACAATGAGCAGTTCTTC. It translates to CASSLGAPYNEQFF.

This clonotype came up many times. J is TRBJ2-3 and V is TRBV12-3 or TRBV12-4, with D uncertain. This CDR3 has 15 residues. V gave up 5 bases and J gave up 0 bases, with 12 bases separating them. Here the CDR3 DNA reads TGTGCCAGCAGTCATGGAACGGTTAGCACAGATACGCAGTATTTT. Translation gives CASSHGTVSTDTQYF.